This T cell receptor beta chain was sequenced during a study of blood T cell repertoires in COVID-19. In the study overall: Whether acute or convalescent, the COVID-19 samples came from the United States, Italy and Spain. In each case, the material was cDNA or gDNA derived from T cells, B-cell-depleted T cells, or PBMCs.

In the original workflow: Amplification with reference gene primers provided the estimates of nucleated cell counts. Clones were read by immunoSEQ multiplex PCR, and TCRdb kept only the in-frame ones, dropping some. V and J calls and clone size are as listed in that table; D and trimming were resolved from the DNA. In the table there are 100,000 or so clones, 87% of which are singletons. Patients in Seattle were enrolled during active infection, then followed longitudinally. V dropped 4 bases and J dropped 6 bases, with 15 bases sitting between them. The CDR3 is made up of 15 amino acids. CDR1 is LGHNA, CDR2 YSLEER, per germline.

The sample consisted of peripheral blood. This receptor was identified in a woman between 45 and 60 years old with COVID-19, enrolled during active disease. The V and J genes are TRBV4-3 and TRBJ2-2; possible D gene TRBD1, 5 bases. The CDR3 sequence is CASSPWSGKAGELFF. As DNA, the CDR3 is TGCGCCAGCAGCCCTTGGTCAGGGAAGGCCGGGGAGCTGTTTTTT.